This TCR beta chain comes out of a study of OX40 agonist ivuxolimab in advanced cancers. Patients were excluded for autoimmune disease history or systemic immunosuppression. The method was immunoSEQ multiplex PCR; TCRdb's version includes in-frame clones alone and lacks a portion of them. The profile shows 30,000 to 40,000 clones, 89% of them singletons. Trimming took 8 bases from V and 6 from J; bases not matched to a gene: 15. This CDR3 spans 17 amino acids. Germline CDR1 reads SNHLY; CDR2 reads FYNNEI. This rearrangement joins TRBV2 to TRBJ1-5, with TRBD1 matching 11 bases. The receptor's source is an adult with an advanced solid tumor such as melanoma, head and neck, liver or kidney cancer. The specimen was CD4+ or CD8+ T cells sorted from blood, collected in a trial of the OX40 agonist ivuxolimab. CDR3 sequence (DNA): TGTGCCAGCGATGGGGGCCTCGGACAGGGGGCGGGTCAGCCCCAGCATTTT. Its translation: CASDGGLGQGAGQPQHF.